This T cell receptor beta chain came from a study of type 1 regulatory T cells. TCRdb reprocessed the reads with MiXCR, giving one entry per CDR3 protein. Of around 65,000 distinct CDR3 sequences in the sample, 45% to 50% were seen once. V lost 3 bases and J 6 bases, leaving 17 bases between the germline ends. Per the germline V gene, CDR1 is DFQATT and CDR2 is SNEGSKA (reference sequence). This CDR3 contains 15 residues. As for this clonotype: Its antigen is currently unknown.

The rearrangement uses TRBV20-1 and TRBJ2-2, with no clear D. This clonotype originated in a human donor in good health. The sequenced sample consisted of cultured non-Tr1 T cells, either the whole culture or a sorted T cell fraction (not recorded which). The CDR3 spells CSARKGGVSAGELFF. The CDR3 DNA follows: TGCAGTGCTAGGAAGGGTGGGGTGTCGGCCGGGGAGCTGTTTTTT.